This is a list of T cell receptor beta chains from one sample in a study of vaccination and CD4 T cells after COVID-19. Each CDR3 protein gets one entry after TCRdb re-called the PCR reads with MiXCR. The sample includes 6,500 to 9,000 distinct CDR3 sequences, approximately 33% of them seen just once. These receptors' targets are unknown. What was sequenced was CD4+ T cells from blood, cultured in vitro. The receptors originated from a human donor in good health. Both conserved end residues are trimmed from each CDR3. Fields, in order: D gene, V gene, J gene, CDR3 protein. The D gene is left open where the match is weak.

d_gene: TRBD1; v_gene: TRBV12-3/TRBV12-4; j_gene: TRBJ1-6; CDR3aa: ASSTGTGPSPLH
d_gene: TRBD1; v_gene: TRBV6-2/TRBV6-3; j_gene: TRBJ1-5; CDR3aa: ASSTRRGQPQH
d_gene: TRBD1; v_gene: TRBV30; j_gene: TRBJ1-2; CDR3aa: AWSEQGLGGYT
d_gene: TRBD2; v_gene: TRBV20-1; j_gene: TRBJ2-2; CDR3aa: SRRLAATGELF
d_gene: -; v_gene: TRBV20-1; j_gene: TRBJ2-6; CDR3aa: SARFGTGANVLT
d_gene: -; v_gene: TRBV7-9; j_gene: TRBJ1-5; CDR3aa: ASSLGQSSQA
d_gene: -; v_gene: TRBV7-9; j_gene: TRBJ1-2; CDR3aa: ASSLPQSSLGYT
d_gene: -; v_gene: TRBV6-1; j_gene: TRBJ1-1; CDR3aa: ASSLDRVNTEAF
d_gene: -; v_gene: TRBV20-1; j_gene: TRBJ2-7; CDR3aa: SARGGTTYEQY
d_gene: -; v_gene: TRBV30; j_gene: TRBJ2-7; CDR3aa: AWSVGGIYSYEQY
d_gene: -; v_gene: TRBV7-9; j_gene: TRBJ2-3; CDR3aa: ASSRGDTGGTDTQY
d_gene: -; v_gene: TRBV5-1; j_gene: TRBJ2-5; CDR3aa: ASSLGGRETQY
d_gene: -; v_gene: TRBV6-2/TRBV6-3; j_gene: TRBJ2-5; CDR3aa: ASSYPGSGTARETQY
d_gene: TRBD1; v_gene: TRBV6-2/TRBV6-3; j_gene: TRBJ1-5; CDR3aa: ASSWTGGNQPQH
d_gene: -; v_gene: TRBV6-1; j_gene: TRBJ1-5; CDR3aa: ASSPRQYNQPQH
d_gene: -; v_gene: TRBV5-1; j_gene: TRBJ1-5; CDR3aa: ASSLTGRSNQPQH
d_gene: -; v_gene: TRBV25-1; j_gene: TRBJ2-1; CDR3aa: ASSVGQSPPYTEQF
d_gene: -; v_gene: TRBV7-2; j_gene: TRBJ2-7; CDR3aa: ASSLDRAGEQY
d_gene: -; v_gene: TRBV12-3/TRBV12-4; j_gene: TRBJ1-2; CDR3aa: ASSLGGSNYGYT
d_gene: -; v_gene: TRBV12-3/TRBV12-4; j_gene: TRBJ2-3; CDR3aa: ASSFTPSGPDTQY
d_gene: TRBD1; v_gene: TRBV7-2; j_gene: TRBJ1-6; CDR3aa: ASSFGTGGSLH
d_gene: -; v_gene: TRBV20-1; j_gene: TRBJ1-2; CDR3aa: SASYRGGQTINYGYT
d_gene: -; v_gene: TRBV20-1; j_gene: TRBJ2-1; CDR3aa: SVLSGATQF
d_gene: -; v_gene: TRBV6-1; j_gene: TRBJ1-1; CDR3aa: ASADGHTEAF
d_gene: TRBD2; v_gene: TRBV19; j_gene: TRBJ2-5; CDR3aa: AGSPEWIGGRRKQETQY
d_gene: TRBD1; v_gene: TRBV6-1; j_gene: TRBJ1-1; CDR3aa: ASSRGSGGDRNTEAF
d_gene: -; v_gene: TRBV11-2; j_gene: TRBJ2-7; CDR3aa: ASSLGSVVPLSYEQY
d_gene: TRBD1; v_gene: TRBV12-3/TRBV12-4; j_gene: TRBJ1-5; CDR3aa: ASSLDRGLIQPQH
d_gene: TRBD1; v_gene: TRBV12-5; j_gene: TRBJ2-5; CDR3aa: ASGSTPGQDIKETQY
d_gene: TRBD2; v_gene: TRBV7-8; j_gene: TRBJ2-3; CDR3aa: ASSLRTSGSRDTQY
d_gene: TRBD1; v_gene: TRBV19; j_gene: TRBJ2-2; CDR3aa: ASSRQGAGELF
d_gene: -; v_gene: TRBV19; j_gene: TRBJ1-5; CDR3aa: ASSNPGQIQPQH
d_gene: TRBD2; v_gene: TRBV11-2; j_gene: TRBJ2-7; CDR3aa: ASSLDPRGGSYEQY
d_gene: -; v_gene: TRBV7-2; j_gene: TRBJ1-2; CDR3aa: ASISLGRAYGYT
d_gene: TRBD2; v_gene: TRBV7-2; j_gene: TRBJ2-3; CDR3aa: ASSPRLAGTTDTQY
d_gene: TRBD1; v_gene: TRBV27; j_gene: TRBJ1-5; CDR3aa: ASSSRPRGTGGQPQH
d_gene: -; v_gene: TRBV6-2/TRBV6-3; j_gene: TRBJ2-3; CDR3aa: ASSYDGELSTQY
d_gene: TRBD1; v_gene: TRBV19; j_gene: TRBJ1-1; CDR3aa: ASSPSDRDATEAF
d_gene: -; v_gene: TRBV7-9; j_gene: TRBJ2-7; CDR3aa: ASTEGWGAPREQY
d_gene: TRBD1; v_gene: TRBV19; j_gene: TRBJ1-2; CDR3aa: ASSPSGTGVQLRGYT
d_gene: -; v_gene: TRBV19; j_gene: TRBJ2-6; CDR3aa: ASTGSGANVLT